This T cell receptor beta chain was captured by sequencing in a study of beta chain features in type 1 diabetes. General study findings and limits: When VDJ junctions were examined, type 1 diabetes patients showed fewer insertions and more deletions.

Expressed TCRB transcripts were sequenced, since all the RNA that had been isolated was reverse transcribed. The method was immunoSEQ multiplex PCR; TCRdb's version includes in-frame clones alone and lacks a portion of them. The profile shows hundreds of thousands of clones, approximately 9.9% of them singletons. With respect to this clone: Its matching antigen is unknown.

There are 11 residues in the CDR3. V dropped 2 bases and J dropped 8 bases, with 7 bases sitting between them. Germline V gene data show CDR1 as DFQATT and CDR2 as SNEGSKA (reference sequence). The rearrangement joins TRBV20-1 to TRBJ2-1; no reliable D call. The sample was naive CD4+ T cells from blood. This clonotype originated in a woman aged 30 to 39 in good health. The CDR3 nucleotides are TGCAGTGCTAGACTGTCCCATGAGCAGTTCTTC. Translating gives CSARLSHEQFF.